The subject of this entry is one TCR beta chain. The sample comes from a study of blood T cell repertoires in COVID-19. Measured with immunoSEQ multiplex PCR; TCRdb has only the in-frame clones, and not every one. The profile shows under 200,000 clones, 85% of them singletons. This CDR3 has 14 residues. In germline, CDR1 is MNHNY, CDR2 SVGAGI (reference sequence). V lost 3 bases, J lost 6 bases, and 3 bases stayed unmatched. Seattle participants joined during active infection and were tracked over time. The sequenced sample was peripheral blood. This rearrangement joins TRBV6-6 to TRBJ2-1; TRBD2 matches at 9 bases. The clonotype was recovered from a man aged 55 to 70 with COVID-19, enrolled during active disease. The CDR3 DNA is TGTGCCAGCAGTTATAGTAGCGGGGGCAATGAGCAGTTCTTC. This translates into CASSYSSGGNEQFF.